This TCR beta chain was recovered during a study of cytomegalovirus exposure and HLA in healthy donors. Study-level points and caveats: HLA-A and HLA-B allele assignments for most subjects were reportedly predicted accurately using TCR beta sequences.

Notes on this clone: The antigen is unknown.

The V gene's germline CDR1 is SGHDT and CDR2 YYEEEE. V was cut by 2 bases and J by 0 bases, with 9 bases left in between. This CDR3 is 15 amino acids long. Primers included in the PCR were 60 Vbeta and 13 Jbeta primers. TCRdb's table, derived via immunoSEQ multiplex PCR, lists solely in-frame clones and lacks some. The table shows 110,000 to 150,000 clones, with approximately 9% occurring only once. This chain links TRBV5-6 with TRBJ2-4, with D uncertain. What was sequenced was PBMCs. This clonotype was sampled from a male donor in good health and CMV-seronegative. CDR3 bases: TGTGCCAGCAGCTTAGAGAGTATAGCCAAAAACATTCAGTACTTC. Protein: CASSLESIAKNIQYF.